This T cell receptor beta chain was sequenced in a study of cytomegalovirus exposure and HLA in healthy donors. PCR employed 60 Vbeta and 13 Jbeta primers. Some clones are missing from TCRdb's copy, which holds only in-frame ones; the method was immunoSEQ multiplex PCR. The table records about 110,000 clones, 65% to 80% of them present only once. The CDR3 runs to 14 residues. The germline V gene has CDR1 SGHRS and CDR2 YFSETQ. The V end was cut by 2 bases, the J end by 2 bases, with 10 bases between. Overall study findings and caveats: In a later analysis, TCR beta V- and J-gene trimming showed a link to a missense DCLRE1C variant. Among CMV-associated TCR beta chains, most appeared HLA-restricted in a later analysis. Testing in vitro showed three CMV-associated chains specific for CMV antigens.

The table lists this clone with a few counts. Its antigen is still unknown. Other DNA sequences in this sample translate to the same CDR3. The chain recombines TRBV5-1 with TRBJ1-1, with a tentative D call TRBD1 (6 bases). The source of this sequence is a woman aged 45 to 65 in good health and CMV-seropositive. The sequencing sample was made of PBMCs. The CDR3 DNA sequence: TGCGCCAGCAGCTTACTACAGGGAAACACTGAAGCTTTCTTT. This translates into CASSLLQGNTEAFF.